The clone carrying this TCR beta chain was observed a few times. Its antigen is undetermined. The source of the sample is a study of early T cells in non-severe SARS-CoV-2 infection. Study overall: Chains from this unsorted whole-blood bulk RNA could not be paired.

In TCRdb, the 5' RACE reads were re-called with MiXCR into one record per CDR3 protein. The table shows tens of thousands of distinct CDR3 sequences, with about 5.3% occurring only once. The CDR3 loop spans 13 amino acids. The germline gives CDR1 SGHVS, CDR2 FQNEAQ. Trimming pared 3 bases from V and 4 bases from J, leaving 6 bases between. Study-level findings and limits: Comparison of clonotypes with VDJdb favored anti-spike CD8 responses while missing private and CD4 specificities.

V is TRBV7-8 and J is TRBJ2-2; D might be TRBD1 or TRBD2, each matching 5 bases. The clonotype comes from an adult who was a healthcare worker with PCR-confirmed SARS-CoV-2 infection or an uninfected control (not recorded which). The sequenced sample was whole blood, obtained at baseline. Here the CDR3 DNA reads TGTGCCAGCAGCTTGAGGGGCACCGGGGAGCTGTTTTTT. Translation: CASSLRGTGELFF.